This T cell receptor beta chain was profiled in a study of blood T cell repertoires in COVID-19. For the study at large: The United States, Italy and Spain provided the acute and convalescent COVID-19 samples.

The CDR3 contains 16 residues. The V and J ends lost 2 bases and 2 bases, in that order; junction bases with no gene match: 9. Per germline, CDR1 SGHNT and CDR2 YYREEE (reference sequence). Seattle patients were enrolled while actively infected and followed longitudinally. As handled by the study authors: Researchers report that nucleated cell counts were estimated from reference gene primer amplification. Here immunoSEQ multiplex PCR was the method, and the copy in TCRdb shows in-frame clones only, minus some. The V and J calls and the clone size are those of that table, but D and trimming were determined from the DNA. Of roughly 410,000 clones listed, about 90% were seen once; the top ten hold approximately 2.5%.

This clonotype was sampled from an older woman with COVID-19, enrolled during active disease. This sequence joins TRBV5-4 and TRBJ2-5; 7 nucleotides agree with TRBD2. Specimen: peripheral blood. Here the CDR3 DNA reads TGTGCCAGCAGCTTCATGGTGACGCGGGGGCAAGAGACCCAGTACTTC. Its protein product is CASSFMVTRGQETQYF.